Presented here are 29 T cell receptor beta chains from one specimen sequenced in a study of CD8 T cells in ankylosing spondylitis. Points from the study as a whole: Made up of under 10 highly homologous variants, a TCR beta motif appeared characteristic of ankylosing spondylitis blood.

MiXCR, run by TCRdb on the 5' RACE reads, gives a single entry per CDR3 protein. Found here are more than 400,000 distinct CDR3 sequences, approximately 5.3% of them singletons; the top ten hold around 3.4%. These receptors' antigens are unknown. The material sequenced was blood, either unsorted or a sorted T cell fraction (not recorded which). The receptor source for this set is a male donor with ankylosing spondylitis.

This clonotype was detected ten times or more. This rearrangement joins TRBV28 to TRBJ1-5; D uncertain. Between the trimmed V and J ends, which lost 6 bases and 5 bases, there was a span of 8 bases. The germline gives CDR1 MDHEN, CDR2 SYDVKM. The CDR3 spans 12 residues. Here the CDR3 reads CASRLLDQPQHF. DNA of the CDR3: TGTGCCAGCAGACTGCTGGATCAGCCCCAGCATTTT.

The CDR3 DNA follows: TGTGCCAGCTCACCAACATCCCTGGGGTATGAAAAACTGTTTTTT. This translates into CASSPTSLGYEKLFF. J is TRBJ1-4 and V is TRBV18; the D is unclear. The CDR3 covers 15 residues. Trimming removed 2 bases at V and 6 bases at J, with 13 bases between. Germline V gene sequence: CDR1 KGHSH, CDR2 LQKENI.

This clonotype occurred many times. The chain carries TRBV5-1 and TRBJ1-2; D is possibly TRBD1 (5 bases). CDR1 SGHRS and CDR2 YFSETQ come from the germline V gene. The CDR3 consists of 13 residues. Trimming left V 4 bases short and J 4 bases short, with 11 bases between. The CDR3 nucleotides read TGCGCCAGCAGCGGCGGGACGGGCTATGGCTACACCTTC. Translating gives CASSGGTGYGYTF. The full variable domain, its missing parts supplied by reference TRBV5-1 and TRBJ1-2, is KAGVTQTPRYLIKTRGQQVTLSCSPISGHRSVSWYQQTPGQGLQFLFEYFSETQRNKGNFPGRFSGRQFSNSRSEMNVSTLELGDSALYLCASSGGTGYGYTFGSGTRLTVV.

This clonotype was seen at least ten times. The chain is built from TRBV4-1 and TRBJ2-3, with 7 positions matching TRBD1. J gave up 6 bases and V 3 bases, and 6 bases lay outside the gene matches. Germline V gene lookup returns CDR1 MGHRA and CDR2 YSYEKL. This CDR3 has 14 amino acids. The CDR3 bases are TGCGCCAGCAGCCAGGTGACAGGGATGGATACGCAGTATTTT. Its protein product is CASSQVTGMDTQYF.

The rearrangement joins TRBV28 to TRBJ2-7, with D perhaps TRBD1 (6 bases). This CDR3 is 15 amino acids long. The V gene's germline CDR1 is MDHEN and CDR2 SYDVKM. Trimming removed 5 bases at V and 7 bases at J, with 21 bases between. CDR3 nucleotide sequence: TGTGCCAGCAGTACCTACGGGACACCCTCGGGGGAGCAGTACTTC. Protein sequence: CASSTYGTPSGEQYF.

Many counts were recorded for this clonotype. The chain couples TRBV11-2 to TRBJ1-1, with 8 bases lining up with TRBD1. The CDR3 is 14 residues long. With 6 bases clipped from V and 4 bases from J, the junction kept 7 bases outside the gene matches. Germline assignment: CDR1 SGHAT and CDR2 FQNNGV. The CDR3 loop is CASRNRQGSTEAFF. CDR3 sequence (DNA): TGTGCCAGCAGGAATAGACAGGGGAGCACTGAAGCTTTCTTT. Filled out from reference TRBV11-2 and TRBJ1-1, the complete variable domain reads EAGVAQSPRYKIIEKRQSVAFWCNPISGHATLYWYQQILGQGPKLLIQFQNNGVVDDSQLPKDRFSAERLKGVDSTLKIQPAKLEDSAVYLCASRNRQGSTEAFFGQGTRLTVV.

The table lists this clonotype with a few counts. CDR3 bases: TGTGCCAGCAGTGGGGGAGGGGGCGGCTACACCTTC. Its protein product is CASSGGGGGYTF. This sequence joins TRBV25-1 and TRBJ1-2; 7 nucleotides match TRBD1. V shed 4 bases, J shed 8 bases, and the junction held 4 bases outside the gene matches. The CDR3 length is 12 residues. Germline CDR1 and CDR2: MGHDK and SYGVNS.

This clonotype was seen ten or more times. This chain links TRBV12-3 or TRBV12-4 with TRBJ2-1, with D uncertain. The V gene lost 6 bases and the J gene lost 2 bases, with 11 bases spanning the gap. The CDR3 runs to 14 residues. The CDR3 here is CASSRTATYNEQFF. For the CDR3, the DNA is TGTGCCAGCAGCCGAACGGCTACCTACAATGAGCAGTTCTTC.

Many counts were recorded for this clonotype. This chain uses TRBV7-2 with TRBJ1-1; tentative D call: TRBD1 (5 bases). Germline lookup yields CDR1 SGHTA and CDR2 FQGNSA. Trimming removed 5 bases from V and 0 bases from J, with 13 bases in between. This CDR3 region has 15 residues. The CDR3 sequence: CASSMGGEVNTEAFF. As DNA, the CDR3 is TGTGCCAGCAGCATGGGGGGGGAGGTGAACACTGAAGCTTTCTTT.

The chain has TRBV14 and TRBJ2-7; D may be TRBD2 (5 bases). The CDR3 covers 15 residues. CDR1 is SGHDN, CDR2 FVKESK, per germline. The V end lost 4 bases, the J end lost 2 bases, and 15 bases lay between the germline ends. Here the CDR3 reads CASSLGRGFTYEQYF. The CDR3 bases are TGTGCCAGCAGCCTAGGCCGAGGGTTTACCTACGAGCAGTACTTC.

The table lists this clonotype with many counts. One end of the junction varies from germline; a read error may be responsible. This chain uses TRBV5-1 with TRBJ2-7; TRBD1 might be the D (5 bases). The CDR3 is made up of 12 amino acids. Germline V gene data show CDR1 as SGHRS and CDR2 as YFSETQ. The CDR3 region has the DNA TGTGCCAGCAGCTTAACAGGCTACGAGCAGTACTTC. Translated, it gives CASSLTGYEQYF.

The table lists this clonotype with many counts. The chain uses TRBV20-1 and TRBJ1-1; D not certain. This CDR3 has 13 residues. Germline CDR1 reads DFQATT; CDR2 reads SNEGSKA (reference sequence). Trimming cost V 0 bases and J 7 bases, with 12 bases left between them. The CDR3 region has the DNA TGCAGTGCTAGAGAGGGGTTTAGGAGTGAAGCTTTCTTT. This codes for CSAREGFRSEAFF.

This clonotype was detected ten times or more. The chain uses TRBV5-1 and TRBJ1-2; D unclear. Germline V lookup: CDR1 SGHRS, CDR2 YFSETQ. This CDR3 contains 13 residues. Trimming took off 2 bases at V and 8 bases at J, with 13 bases between the two ends. CDR3 amino acids: CASSFGITAGYTF. The CDR3 bases are TGCGCCAGCAGCTTCGGGATAACGGCGGGCTACACCTTC.

Ten or more counts support this clonotype. The CDR3 bases are TGTGCCAGCAGCTCTCCAAATTCACCCCTCCACTTT. Its protein product is CASSSPNSPLHF. The V gene is TRBV7-2, the J gene TRBJ1-6; D is unresolved. Germline assignment: CDR1 SGHTA and CDR2 FQGNSA. The V end lost 4 bases, the J end lost 7 bases, and 5 bases lay between the germline ends. This CDR3 is built from 12 residues.

At least ten counts were recorded for this clonotype. V is TRBV24-1 and J is TRBJ2-5; no clear D. CDR1 KGHDR and CDR2 SFDVKD come from the germline V gene. This CDR3 spans 15 amino acids. V was trimmed by 1 base and J by 3 bases, leaving 11 bases between them. In DNA form, the CDR3 reads TGTGCCACCAGTGATTTCGAGACTTCCGAAGAGACCCAGTACTTC. Its translation is CATSDFETSEETQYF.

In its sample, this clonotype was seen many times. The chain has TRBV29-1 and TRBJ2-7; 10 bases are a match to TRBD1. V was pared by 0 bases and J by 3 bases, with 5 bases of the junction left unmatched. There are 15 residues in the CDR3. Germline values: CDR1 SQVTM, CDR2 ANQGSEA. CDR3 bases: TGCAGCGTTGAAGAAAGGACAGGGGGGATCTACGAGCAGTACTTC. It codes for CSVEERTGGIYEQYF.

This clonotype was found many times. The rearrangement links TRBV20-1 to TRBJ1-4, with 7 nucleotides matching TRBD1. The length of the CDR3 is 14 residues. V lost 5 bases, J lost 8 bases, and 11 bases stayed unmatched. CDR1 is DFQATT, CDR2 SNEGSKA, per germline (reference sequence). CDR3 DNA: TGCAGTGCTTACCGGGACAGTTGGGGCGAAAAACTGTTTTTT. It specifies CSAYRDSWGEKLFF.

This clonotype was seen ten or more times. The V and J genes are TRBV5-6 and TRBJ2-2, with D perhaps matching TRBD1 or TRBD2 (5 bases each). The CDR3 is made up of 13 amino acids. The germline V and J ends were trimmed by 6 bases and 3 bases, with 9 bases remaining between them. Germline values: CDR1 SGHDT, CDR2 YYEEEE. CDR3 residues: CASNGAYTGELFF. The DNA for the CDR3 is TGTGCCAGCAACGGGGCCTACACCGGGGAGCTGTTTTTT.

This clonotype was picked up many times. The V and J genes are TRBV29-1 and TRBJ1-2; D ambiguous. This CDR3 spans 12 amino acids. Trimming cost V 4 bases and J 8 bases, with 14 bases left between them. The germline gives CDR1 SQVTM, CDR2 ANQGSEA. CDR3 region: CSVGELGRGYTF. DNA for the CDR3: TGCAGCGTTGGGGAACTAGGTAGAGGCTACACCTTC.

This clonotype was counted at least ten times. V is TRBV7-2 and J is TRBJ2-3; TRBD2 matches 7 bases. CDR3 length: 16 amino acids. Germline CDR1 is SGHTA and CDR2 is FQGNSA. V shed 2 bases, J shed 2 bases, and the junction held 7 bases outside the gene matches. CDR3 nucleotides: TGTGCCAGCAGCTTATACGGCGGGAGCATCACAGATACGCAGTATTTT. Translating gives CASSLYGGSITDTQYF.

The table lists this clonotype with many counts. This chain links TRBV15 with TRBJ2-1; 9 bases line up with TRBD2. CDR1 is LNHNV, CDR2 YYDKDF, per germline (reference sequence). This CDR3 is 16 amino acids long. The ends lost 3 bases at V and 4 bases at J; junction bases unmatched: 7. The CDR3, as DNA: TGTGCCACCAGCAGGCCCCTAGCGGGATTATACAATGAGCAGTTCTTC. This sequence encodes CATSRPLAGLYNEQFF.

Many counts were recorded for this clonotype. V is TRBV20-1 and J is TRBJ2-7; no firm D call. Trimming removed 7 bases at V and 6 bases at J, with 19 bases between. CDR1 is DFQATT, CDR2 SNEGSKA, per germline (reference sequence). This CDR3 is 13 amino acids long. CDR3 protein: CSVSDSLRGEQYF. CDR3 nucleotides: TGCAGTGTAAGTGACTCGCTTCGTGGCGAGCAGTACTTC.

The table lists this clonotype with many counts. The chain joins TRBV11-2 to TRBJ2-3, with 11 bases fitting TRBD2. CDR3 length: 18 residues. Trimming at V came to 3 bases and at J to 1 base, leaving 9 bases not matched to a gene. Germline V gene sequence: CDR1 SGHAT, CDR2 FQNNGV. The CDR3 here is CASSFPITSGGGTDTQYF. CDR3 DNA: TGTGCCAGCAGCTTCCCAATCACTAGCGGGGGCGGCACAGATACGCAGTATTTT.

This clonotype has a count of ten or more. The V call is TRBV29-1, the J call TRBJ2-5; D remains unclear. In germline, CDR1 is SQVTM, CDR2 ANQGSEA. This CDR3 has 11 residues. Between the trimmed V and J ends, which lost 7 bases and 5 bases, there was a span of 11 bases. The CDR3 reads CSEQVFETQYF. DNA of the CDR3: TGCAGCGAGCAGGTTTTCGAGACCCAGTACTTC.

This clonotype has ten or more counts. The V gene is TRBV20-1, the J gene TRBJ2-1; D possibly corresponds to TRBD2 (6 bases). The V and J ends lost 0 bases and 6 bases respectively, with 9 bases between them. Germline CDR1 reads DFQATT; CDR2 reads SNEGSKA (reference sequence). This CDR3 spans 13 amino acids. CDR3 loop: CSARDLGGNEQFF. The CDR3 DNA follows: TGCAGTGCTAGAGATTTGGGGGGCAATGAGCAGTTCTTC.

Ten or more counts support this clonotype. The chain combines TRBV20-1 with TRBJ2-7, with D perhaps TRBD2 (5 bases). Per the germline V gene, CDR1 is DFQATT and CDR2 is SNEGSKA (reference sequence). The CDR3 loop spans 14 amino acids. Trimming cost V 5 bases and J 3 bases, with 17 bases left between them. CDR3 residues: CSAHPEREIYEQYF. The CDR3, as DNA: TGCAGTGCTCACCCAGAAAGGGAGATCTACGAGCAGTACTTC.

This clonotype came up many times. V is TRBV5-4 and J is TRBJ2-2, with TRBD2 matching over 12 bases. Unmatched junction bases numbered 6, after V lost 5 bases and J lost 4 bases. The length of the CDR3 is 16 residues. Looked up from germline, CDR1 is SGHNT and CDR2 is YYREEE (reference sequence). The CDR3 DNA is TGTGCCAGCAGGGTCGGACTAGCGGGGTCCACCGGGGAGCTGTTTTTT. It is translated as CASRVGLAGSTGELFF. The variable domain in full, completed from reference TRBV5-4 and TRBJ2-2, reads ETGVTQSPTHLIKTRGQQVTLRCSSQSGHNTVSWYQQALGQGPQFIFQYYREEENGRGNFPPRFSGLQFPNYSSELNVNALELDDSALYLCASRVGLAGSTGELFFGEGSRLTVL.

This clonotype was counted at least ten times. The CDR3 loop is CSAGTDTDTQYF. DNA of the CDR3: TGCAGCGCCGGGACAGACACAGATACGCAGTATTTT. The rearrangement joins TRBV29-1 to TRBJ2-3, with 7 bases identical to TRBD1. CDR3 length equals 12 residues. The trim removed 7 bases at V and 2 bases at J, leaving 3 bases unmatched. Germline V gene lookup returns CDR1 SQVTM and CDR2 ANQGSEA.

This clonotype was seen many times. V usage is TRBV19 and J usage is TRBJ1-1, with TRBD1 matching over 9 bases. The germline gives CDR1 LNHDA, CDR2 SQIVND (reference sequence). This CDR3 has 12 amino acids. Trimming at V came to 5 bases and at J to 12 bases, leaving 7 bases not matched to a gene. The CDR3 loop reads CASSDPGQGPFF. CDR3 bases: TGTGCCAGTAGTGACCCGGGACAGGGACCTTTCTTT. Looking up the rest from reference TRBV19 and TRBJ1-1 gives the full variable domain: DGGITQSPKYLFRKEGQNVTLSCEQNLNHDAMYWYRQDPGQGLRLIYYSQIVNDFQKGDIAEGYSVSREKKESFPLTVTSAQKNPTAFYLCASSDPGQGPFFGQGTRLTVV.